This section outlines one T cell receptor (beta chain) sequence together with its context. Its antigen remains unknown. The data derive from a study of T cell responses to AZD1222 COVID-19 vaccine. Study-wide results and limits: Unmutated variant regions reportedly attract nearly half of all spike-specific TCRs. Spike-wide vaccine-associated CD4 TCRs dominated at 160-218 and 743-854. Repertoire sampling happened only post peak T cell response.

The germline V gene encodes CDR1 MGHDK and CDR2 SYGVNS. The length of the CDR3 is 13 residues. With 3 bases removed from V and 4 bases from J, the gap between germline ends came to 7 bases. Sequencing used immunoSEQ multiplex PCR; TCRdb keeps in-frame clones, though not all of them. The table lists 100,000 to 150,000 clones, 75% to 95% of them singletons. This sample comprised peripheral blood, obtained 28 days after the second dose of the MenACWY control vaccine. J is TRBJ1-3 and V is TRBV25-1; unclear D gene. The sequence derives from an adult who received the MenACWY meningococcal vaccine as a control. The CDR3 is CASSDAWGNTIYF. The CDR3 DNA sequence: TGTGCCAGCAGTGACGCGTGGGGAAACACCATATATTTT.